This TCR beta chain was identified during a study of early T cells in non-severe SARS-CoV-2 infection. V was pared by 5 bases and J by 3 bases, with 4 bases of the junction left unmatched. CDR3 size: 14 residues. Germline CDR1 is SGHVS and CDR2 is FNYEAQ. This clonotype is medium-sized. Individually, cDNA molecules had unique molecular identifiers attached to them. TCRdb used MiXCR to reprocess the 5' RACE reads, holding one entry per CDR3 protein. The table includes about 22,000 distinct CDR3 sequences, 4% detected once. V is TRBV7-6 and J is TRBJ1-1; 9 bases are a match to TRBD1. The sequenced sample was whole blood. This TCR derives from an adult who was a healthcare worker with PCR-confirmed SARS-CoV-2 infection or an uninfected control (not recorded which). The CDR3 coding sequence is TGTGCCAGCAGCAGGACAGGGGCCTACACTGAAGCTTTCTTT. This gives the protein CASSRTGAYTEAFF.